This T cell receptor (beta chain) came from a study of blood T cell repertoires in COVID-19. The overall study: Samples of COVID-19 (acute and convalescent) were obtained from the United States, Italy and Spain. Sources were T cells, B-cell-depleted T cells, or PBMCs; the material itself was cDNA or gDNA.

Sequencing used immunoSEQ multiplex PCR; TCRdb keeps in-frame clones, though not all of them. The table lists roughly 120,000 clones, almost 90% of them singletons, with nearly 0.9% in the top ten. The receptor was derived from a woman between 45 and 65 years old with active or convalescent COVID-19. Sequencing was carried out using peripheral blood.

In nucleotides, the CDR3 is TGTGCCAGCAGTGAAATGGGACAGTATAATGAAAAACTGTTTTTT. This translates into CASSEMGQYNEKLFF. V gene TRBV2 combines with J gene TRBJ1-4, with TRBD1 matching 7 bases. CDR1 and CDR2 (germline): SNHLY, FYNNEI. The CDR3 has 15 amino acids. With 2 bases clipped from V and 4 bases from J, the junction kept 4 bases outside the gene matches.